The 8 T cell receptor beta chains below all came from one sample that was sequenced in a study of shared clonotypes between healthy human individuals. Profiled with immunoSEQ multiplex PCR; TCRdb holds only in-frame clones, not every one. Among some 2 million clones listed, over 85% were seen once. Naive-designated CD8 cells lacked CD45RO, were positively enriched for CCR7, and omitted terminally differentiated effector memory CD45RA+ cells. Specimen: naive CD8+ T cells sorted from blood. Receptors were obtained from a man in his late teens or twenties in good health.

This sequence joins TRBV4-3 and TRBJ2-1, with 12 bases aligning to TRBD2. The J segment lost 5 bases and the V segment lost 4 bases, leaving 3 bases of the junction unmatched. Per germline, CDR1 LGHNA and CDR2 YSLEER. The CDR3 runs 15 residues. CDR3 sequence: CASSPLAGGDNEQFF. The CDR3 region has the DNA TGCGCCAGCAGCCCTCTAGCGGGAGGGGACAATGAGCAGTTCTTC.

The rearrangement uses TRBV4-1 and TRBJ1-5; weak D call: TRBD1 (5 bases). Germline CDR1 MGHRA, CDR2 YSYEKL. The CDR3 spans 13 residues. V shed 0 bases and J shed 10 bases, with 10 bases lying between them. CDR3: CASSQEVGGPQHF. In DNA form, the CDR3 reads TGCGCCAGCAGCCAAGAGGTGGGGGGACCCCAGCATTTT.

The chain recombines TRBV27 with TRBJ2-1, with D unresolved. This CDR3 contains 14 residues. Germline-derived CDR1 and CDR2 are MNHEY and SMNVEV (reference sequence). The ends were cut back, 0 bases at V and 2 bases at J, with 5 bases in the middle. In nucleotides, the CDR3 is TGTGCCAGCAGTTTATCGGACCCCTACAATGAGCAGTTCTTC. This translates into CASSLSDPYNEQFF.

The rearrangement joins TRBV2 to TRBJ2-7; 8 bases are a match to TRBD1. V dropped 3 bases and J dropped 2; count of bases not matched to a gene: 6. Germline CDR1 and CDR2: SNHLY and FYNNEI. This CDR3 has 15 residues. The CDR3 DNA sequence: TGTGCCAGCAGTGAGTTGACAGGGGCGGCCTACGAGCAGTACTTC. Protein: CASSELTGAAYEQYF.

This chain joins TRBV5-6 and TRBJ2-3, with D perhaps being TRBD1 or TRBD2 (5 bases each). With 2 bases removed from V and 5 bases from J, the gap between germline ends came to 12 bases. The CDR3 has 14 amino acids. The germline V gene has CDR1 SGHDT and CDR2 YYEEEE. The CDR3 DNA reads TGTGCCAGCAGCTTAACTGGGGCGGGAGATACGCAGTATTTT. Its translation is CASSLTGAGDTQYF.

The genes are TRBV21-1 and TRBJ1-5. TRBV21-1 is tagged as a pseudogene. This CDR3 is 16 amino acids long. The CDR3 loop is CASSKIKGGSNQPQHF. The CDR3 region has the DNA TGTGCCAGCAGCAAAATTAAGGGGGGGAGCAATCAGCCCCAGCATTTT.

The V gene is TRBV11-2, the J gene TRBJ2-7; D may match TRBD1 or TRBD2 (5 bases each). V was trimmed by 1 base and J by 6 bases, leaving 16 bases between them. The germline V gene has CDR1 SGHAT and CDR2 FQNNGV. The CDR3 contains 15 residues. Here the CDR3 DNA reads TGTGCCAGCAGCTTAGGGGACCCGCGGTCCCTCGAGCAGTACTTC. It codes for CASSLGDPRSLEQYF.

The chain recombines TRBV7-9 with TRBJ1-5; D is unresolved. V dropped 4 bases and J dropped 1 base, with 11 bases sitting between them. CDR1 is SEHNR and CDR2 is FQNEAQ in the germline V gene (reference sequence). The CDR3 runs 15 residues. The CDR3: CASSSGEGSNQPQHF. CDR3 bases: TGTGCCAGCAGCTCGGGCGAAGGGAGCAATCAGCCCCAGCATTTT.